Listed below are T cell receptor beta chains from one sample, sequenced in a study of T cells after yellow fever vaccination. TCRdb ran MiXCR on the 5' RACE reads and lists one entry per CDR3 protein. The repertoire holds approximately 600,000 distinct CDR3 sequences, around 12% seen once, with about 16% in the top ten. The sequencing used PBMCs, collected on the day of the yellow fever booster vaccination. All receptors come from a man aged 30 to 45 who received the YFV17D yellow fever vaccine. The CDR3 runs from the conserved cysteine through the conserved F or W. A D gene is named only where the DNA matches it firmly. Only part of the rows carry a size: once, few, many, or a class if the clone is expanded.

CDR3: CASSFGQRFYEQYF
DNA: TGTGCCAGCAGCTTTGGACAGAGATTCTACGAGCAGTACTTC
size: few
D: NA
J: TRBJ2-7
V: TRBV7-2

CDR3: CASSLPGQGSEQYF
DNA: TGCGCCAGCAGTCTACCGGGACAGGGTAGCGAGCAGTACTTC
size: NA
D: TRBD1
J: TRBJ2-7
V: TRBV5-1

CDR3: CSARGGLGYEQYF
DNA: TGCAGTGCTAGGGGGGGGTTGGGCTACGAGCAGTACTTC
size: NA
D: TRBD2
J: TRBJ2-7
V: TRBV20-1

CDR3: CASSQGTLGYEQYF
DNA: TGTGCCAGCAGCCAAGGGACTTTAGGGTACGAGCAGTACTTC
size: few
D: NA
J: TRBJ2-7
V: TRBV4-2

CDR3: CSALRGTQYF
DNA: TGCAGTGCCCTAAGAGGGACCCAGTACTTC
size: NA
D: NA
J: TRBJ2-5
V: TRBV20-1

CDR3: CASSLEHGYTF
DNA: TGCGCCAGCAGCTTGGAACACGGCTACACCTTC
size: NA
D: NA
J: TRBJ1-2
V: TRBV5-1

CDR3: CASSQGGYGAREQFF
DNA: TGTGCCAGCAGCCAAGGGGGCTATGGGGCGAGGGAGCAGTTCTTC
size: NA
D: NA
J: TRBJ2-1
V: TRBV3-1

CDR3: CASSLGAGPVRSGANVLTF
DNA: TGCGCCAGCAGCTTGGGGGCAGGGCCGGTGAGATCTGGGGCCAACGTCCTGACTTTC
size: few
D: NA
J: TRBJ2-6
V: TRBV5-1

CDR3: CASSLTSGFAETQYF
DNA: TGTGCCAGCAGCTTGACCTCAGGGTTCGCAGAGACCCAGTACTTC
size: NA
D: NA
J: TRBJ2-5
V: TRBV7-2

CDR3: CASSPRGFEAQHF
DNA: TGTGCCAGCTCACCCAGGGGCTTCGAGGCCCAGCATTTT
size: NA
D: NA
J: TRBJ1-5
V: TRBV18

CDR3: CASSQGTGLGGTDTQYF
DNA: TGCGCCAGCAGCCAAGGGACCGGACTAGGAGGGACAGATACGCAGTATTTT
size: NA
D: TRBD2
J: TRBJ2-3
V: TRBV4-3

CDR3: CASSYSTRAPTEAFF
DNA: TGTGCCAGCAGTTACTCGACGCGAGCCCCCACTGAAGCTTTCTTT
size: few
D: NA
J: TRBJ1-1
V: TRBV6-5

CDR3: CASTGLAGASSYNEQFF
DNA: TGCGCCAGCACGGGACTAGCGGGCGCTAGCTCCTACAATGAGCAGTTCTTC
size: NA
D: TRBD2
J: TRBJ2-1
V: TRBV5-1

CDR3: CASSLVSFGTEAFF
DNA: TGCGCCAGCAGCTTGGTCAGTTTCGGCACTGAAGCTTTCTTT
size: few
D: NA
J: TRBJ1-1
V: TRBV5-1

CDR3: CASSPGPPYNEQFF
DNA: TGTGCCAGCAGCCCCGGACCCCCCTACAATGAGCAGTTCTTC
size: NA
D: NA
J: TRBJ2-1
V: TRBV11-2

CDR3: CASRYDRGHEQYF
DNA: TGTGCCAGCAGATATGACAGGGGCCACGAGCAGTACTTC
size: few
D: TRBD1
J: TRBJ2-7
V: TRBV7-9

CDR3: CASSFRGRAGWADTQYF
DNA: TGTGCCAGCAGCTTCCGCGGGAGGGCCGGTTGGGCAGATACGCAGTATTTT
size: NA
D: TRBD2
J: TRBJ2-3
V: TRBV11-2

CDR3: CAISDVNTGELFF
DNA: TGTGCCATCAGTGATGTGAACACCGGGGAGCTGTTTTTT
size: NA
D: NA
J: TRBJ2-2
V: TRBV10-3

CDR3: CAISAGTGELFF
DNA: TGTGCCATCAGCGCAGGAACCGGGGAGCTGTTTTTT
size: few
D: NA
J: TRBJ2-2
V: TRBV10-3

CDR3: CSAILGDRGYEQYF
DNA: TGCAGTGCTATATTGGGGGACAGGGGCTACGAGCAGTACTTC
size: NA
D: TRBD1
J: TRBJ2-7
V: TRBV20-1

CDR3: CASSQDHGRIPNEQFF
DNA: TGCGCCAGCAGCCAAGATCACGGTCGAATACCCAATGAGCAGTTCTTC
size: few
D: NA
J: TRBJ2-1
V: TRBV4-3

CDR3: CASSYLLAEGYEQYF
DNA: TGTGCCAGCTCATACCTCTTGGCGGAGGGCTACGAGCAGTACTTC
size: few
D: NA
J: TRBJ2-7
V: TRBV18

CDR3: CASSIGAYYEQYF
DNA: TGTGCCAGTAGTATAGGGGCATACTACGAGCAGTACTTC
size: NA
D: NA
J: TRBJ2-7
V: TRBV19

CDR3: CASSLELAGTNEQFF
DNA: TGTGCCAGCAGCTTAGAACTAGCGGGAACAAATGAGCAGTTCTTC
size: few
D: TRBD2
J: TRBJ2-1
V: TRBV7-9